This paragraph covers one T cell receptor (beta chain) sequence. Its antigen is unidentified. This sample was taken from a study of Tregs in tolerant kidney transplant recipients. Study-wide results and limits: Validation in larger populations is needed because few patients were studied. Antigen-driven expansion was suggested because donor-specific Tregs expanded more than all Tregs in tolerant patients. Biological reproducibility was not directly addressed, but technical replication error appeared minimal.

V shed 6 bases and J shed 6 bases, with 14 bases lying between them. Per the germline V gene, CDR1 is MNHEY and CDR2 is SVGAGI. The CDR3 spans 13 residues. Profiled with immunoSEQ multiplex PCR; TCRdb holds only in-frame clones, not every one. This table holds 100,000 to 130,000 clones, 90% found once. V and J are TRBV6-5 and TRBJ1-1; no clear D gene. The TCR sequence derives from a human donor who received a combined kidney and bone marrow transplant. The source material was CD4+ T cells from blood, sampled before the transplant. The CDR3 sequence: CASRERHFPEAFF. The CDR3 DNA is TGTGCCAGCAGAGAAAGACACTTTCCTGAAGCTTTCTTT.